The text below deals with one TCR beta chain. The antigen remains unidentified. Diagnosing involved the use of clinical symptoms, serum thyroxine and TRAb, thyroid ultrasound and orbital computed tomography. 10 ml fresh peripheral blood yielded the PBMCs. This sample stems from a study of T cells in Graves' hyperthyroidism and ophthalmopathy. The CDR3 has 14 residues. V was trimmed by 7 bases and J by 3 bases, leaving 15 bases between them. Germline CDR1 is MNHEY and CDR2 is SVGEGT. Amplification yielded TCR beta CDR3 regions, with RNA transcripts as the source. When the TCR CDR3 underwent first-round RT-PCR, the HTBI primer set was used. One entry per CDR3 protein, called by TCRdb with MiXCR from the multiplex PCR reads. The data hold 400,000 or so distinct CDR3 sequences, with nearly 15% observed a single time. Points from the study as a whole: Using 13 V-J features, a model discriminated ophthalmopathy from stable hyperthyroidism. Researchers found most expanded thyroid clonotypes above 0.001 in blood as well.

The genes are TRBV6-2 or TRBV6-3 and TRBJ2-5, with D tentatively TRBD2 (6 bases). This clonotype was sampled from a woman in her sixties or seventies with Graves' ophthalmopathy. The sample comprised blood. In DNA, the CDR3 is TGTGCCAGCACCTACCCGGGAGCGAAAGAGACCCAGTACTTC. Translation: CASTYPGAKETQYF.